The clone carrying this T cell receptor (beta chain) was counted at least ten times. Antigen specificity is unknown. This sample is part of a study of T cells in Graves' hyperthyroidism and ophthalmopathy. Study-wide points: Blood samples included most of the expanded thyroid clonotypes exceeding 0.001.

The V end was cut by 3 bases, the J end by 2 bases, with 11 bases between. Per the germline V gene, CDR1 is MDHEN and CDR2 is SYDVKM. The CDR3 is 15 amino acids. TCR beta CDR3 regions were amplified from RNA transcripts. The HTBI primer set drove a first-round RT-PCR of the TCR CDR3. TCRdb reprocessed the multiplex PCR reads via MiXCR and lists one record per CDR3 protein. The table has over 350,000 distinct CDR3 sequences, more than 12% seen once; the top ten hold approximately 29%. Those patients with uncontrolled infection, other autoimmune disease, pregnancy or lactation were excluded. Diagnosing involved the use of clinical symptoms, serum thyroxine and TRAb, thyroid ultrasound and orbital computed tomography.

This TCR derives from a man aged 50-60 years with Graves' ophthalmopathy. What was sequenced was blood. This chain uses TRBV28 with TRBJ2-1; D gene ambiguous. The CDR3 DNA reads as TGTGCCAGCAGTTTGTGGTCCCCCCCCTACAATGAGCAGTTCTTC. Translated: CASSLWSPPYNEQFF.